Listed below are T cell receptor beta chains from one sample, sequenced in a study of long-term antiretroviral therapy in people with HIV. Produced via immunoSEQ multiplex PCR; TCRdb's table is partial and in-frame only. The sample has more than 20,000 clones, roughly 79% seen once. Sequenced here: unsorted PBMCs, sampled 0.5 years after starting antiretroviral therapy. These receptors were collected from a man younger than 30 with HIV. Each CDR3 is given with its conserved first and last residue. The D gene is left open where the match is weak. Not every row has a clone size; where given, it reads once, few, many or a size class.

J gene: TRBJ1-4
V gene: TRBV28
CDR3 length: 15
D gene: -
clone size: -
CDR3 protein: CASRTGQPNNEKLFF
CDR3 DNA: TGTGCCAGCAGAACTGGACAGCCCAACAATGAAAAACTGTTTTTT

J gene: TRBJ1-6
V gene: TRBV7-9
CDR3 length: 13
D gene: -
clone size: -
CDR3 protein: CASNTGHDSPLHF
CDR3 DNA: TGTGCCAGCAATACAGGGCATGATTCACCCCTCCACTTT

J gene: TRBJ1-5
V gene: TRBV5-1
CDR3 length: 17
D gene: -
clone size: -
CDR3 protein: CASSFGKGDDSNQPQHF
CDR3 DNA: TGCGCCAGCAGCTTCGGAAAGGGGGATGATAGCAATCAGCCCCAGCATTTT

J gene: TRBJ1-3
V gene: TRBV14
CDR3 length: 18
D gene: TRBD1
clone size: -
CDR3 protein: CASSQPGQGGYSGNTIYF
CDR3 DNA: TGTGCCAGCAGCCAACCGGGACAGGGAGGCTACTCTGGAAACACCATATATTTT

J gene: TRBJ2-3
V gene: TRBV2
CDR3 length: 15
D gene: TRBD2
clone size: -
CDR3 protein: CASSGTSGSTDTQYF
CDR3 DNA: TGTGCCAGCAGTGGGACTAGCGGTAGCACAGATACGCAGTATTTT

J gene: TRBJ2-3
V gene: TRBV7-8
CDR3 length: 16
D gene: TRBD2
clone size: -
CDR3 protein: CASSVTSGASTDTQYF
CDR3 DNA: TGTGCCAGCAGTGTAACGAGCGGGGCTAGCACAGATACGCAGTATTTT

J gene: TRBJ2-2
V gene: TRBV6-5
CDR3 length: 14
D gene: -
clone size: -
CDR3 protein: CASREFSGAGELFF
CDR3 DNA: TGTGCCAGCAGAGAGTTCTCGGGGGCCGGGGAGCTGTTTTTT

J gene: TRBJ2-3
V gene: TRBV5-6
CDR3 length: 14
D gene: TRBD2
clone size: -
CDR3 protein: CASIWEGVTDTQYF
CDR3 DNA: TGTGCCAGCATCTGGGAGGGTGTAACAGATACGCAGTATTTT

J gene: TRBJ2-1
V gene: TRBV2
CDR3 length: 16
D gene: -
clone size: few
CDR3 protein: CASSLSLADFYNEQFF
CDR3 DNA: TGTGCCAGCAGCCTATCCTTAGCGGACTTCTACAATGAGCAGTTCTTC

J gene: TRBJ1-5
V gene: TRBV7-6
CDR3 length: 18
D gene: -
clone size: -
CDR3 protein: CASSLAPPRENSNQPQHF
CDR3 DNA: TGTGCCAGCAGCTTAGCCCCCCCAAGGGAGAATAGCAATCAGCCCCAGCATTTT

J gene: TRBJ2-3
V gene: TRBV7-2
CDR3 length: 13
D gene: -
clone size: -
CDR3 protein: CASSLDPADTQYF
CDR3 DNA: TGTGCCAGCAGCCTGGACCCGGCCGATACGCAGTATTTT

J gene: TRBJ2-7
V gene: TRBV7-9
CDR3 length: 14
D gene: -
clone size: -
CDR3 protein: CASSLDPASYEQYF
CDR3 DNA: TGTGCCAGCAGCTTGGATCCTGCATCCTACGAGCAGTACTTC

J gene: TRBJ1-6
V gene: TRBV7-9
CDR3 length: 15
D gene: -
clone size: -
CDR3 protein: CASSLGLGPNSPLHF
CDR3 DNA: TGTGCCAGCAGCTTAGGCTTAGGTCCCAATTCACCCCTCCACTTT

J gene: TRBJ2-7
V gene: TRBV5-4
CDR3 length: 12
D gene: -
clone size: -
CDR3 protein: CASSFLGYEQYF
CDR3 DNA: TGTGCCAGCAGCTTTTTGGGATACGAGCAGTACTTC

J gene: TRBJ1-2
V gene: TRBV7-3
CDR3 length: 17
D gene: TRBD1
clone size: -
CDR3 protein: CASSFQDSRGRGYGYTF
CDR3 DNA: TGTGCCAGCAGCTTCCAAGACTCCAGGGGGCGCGGCTATGGCTACACCTTC

J gene: TRBJ1-1
V gene: TRBV19
CDR3 length: 15
D gene: -
clone size: -
CDR3 protein: CASSTRWDLPTEAFF
CDR3 DNA: TGTGCCAGTAGCACCCGATGGGACCTCCCCACTGAAGCTTTCTTT

J gene: TRBJ1-2
V gene: TRBV23-1
CDR3 length: 14
D gene: -
clone size: -
CDR3 protein: CASSHTGPNYGYTF
CDR3 DNA: TGCGCCAGCAGTCATACAGGGCCTAACTATGGCTACACCTTC

J gene: TRBJ2-7
V gene: TRBV29-1
CDR3 length: 12
D gene: TRBD2
clone size: -
CDR3 protein: CSGRGLAGEQYF
CDR3 DNA: TGCAGCGGGAGGGGACTAGCGGGAGAGCAGTACTTC

J gene: TRBJ2-2
V gene: TRBV19
CDR3 length: 12
D gene: -
clone size: -
CDR3 protein: CASPAPAGELFF
CDR3 DNA: TGTGCCAGCCCCGCCCCGGCCGGGGAGCTGTTTTTT

J gene: TRBJ2-1
V gene: TRBV4-3
CDR3 length: 17
D gene: TRBD2
clone size: -
CDR3 protein: CASSQILAGDNYNEQFF
CDR3 DNA: TGCGCCAGCAGCCAGATTTTAGCGGGGGACAACTACAATGAGCAGTTCTTC

J gene: TRBJ2-1
V gene: TRBV29-1
CDR3 length: 14
D gene: TRBD1
clone size: -
CDR3 protein: CSVLGRTGDHEQFF
CDR3 DNA: TGCAGCGTCCTGGGGCGGACAGGGGACCATGAGCAGTTCTTC

J gene: TRBJ2-3
V gene: TRBV11-3
CDR3 length: 16
D gene: TRBD2
clone size: -
CDR3 protein: CASSLGTSGDTDTQYF
CDR3 DNA: TGTGCCAGCAGCTTGGGTACTAGCGGGGACACAGATACGCAGTATTTT

J gene: TRBJ2-7
V gene: TRBV5-1
CDR3 length: 15
D gene: -
clone size: -
CDR3 protein: CASSLGTDSSYEQYF
CDR3 DNA: TGCGCCAGCAGCTTAGGGACGGACTCCTCCTACGAGCAGTACTTC

J gene: TRBJ1-1
V gene: TRBV5-6
CDR3 length: 16
D gene: -
clone size: once
CDR3 protein: CASSLLRITMNTEAFF
CDR3 DNA: TGTGCCAGCAGCTTGCTGCGGATTACCATGAACACTGAAGCTTTCTTT

J gene: TRBJ2-7
V gene: TRBV27
CDR3 length: 14
D gene: TRBD1
clone size: -
CDR3 protein: CASSPRDRVYEQYF
CDR3 DNA: TGTGCCAGCAGTCCCCGGGACAGGGTCTACGAGCAGTACTTC

J gene: TRBJ2-1
V gene: TRBV5-1
CDR3 length: 15
D gene: -
clone size: -
CDR3 protein: CASSLEVTSYNEQFF
CDR3 DNA: TGCGCCAGCAGCTTGGAAGTGACTAGCTACAATGAGCAGTTCTTC

J gene: TRBJ2-5
V gene: TRBV2
CDR3 length: 11
D gene: TRBD2
clone size: -
CDR3 protein: CASSGTSGLYF
CDR3 DNA: TGTGCCAGCAGCGGGACTAGCGGGTTATACTTC

J gene: TRBJ1-1
V gene: TRBV28
CDR3 length: 15
D gene: -
clone size: medium-sized
CDR3 protein: CASSFKVGEDTEAFF
CDR3 DNA: TGTGCCAGCAGTTTTAAGGTTGGCGAGGACACTGAAGCTTTCTTT

J gene: TRBJ2-7
V gene: TRBV7-7
CDR3 length: 14
D gene: -
clone size: -
CDR3 protein: CASSLGGKGYEQYF
CDR3 DNA: TGTGCCAGCAGCTTAGGCGGGAAGGGGTACGAGCAGTACTTC

J gene: TRBJ1-5
V gene: TRBV5-1
CDR3 length: 14
D gene: -
clone size: once
CDR3 protein: CASSGGGAGQPQHF
CDR3 DNA: TGCGCCAGCAGCGGGGGGGGAGCGGGTCAGCCCCAGCATTTT

J gene: TRBJ2-7
V gene: TRBV2
CDR3 length: 13
D gene: TRBD2
clone size: -
CDR3 protein: CASKQRGVYEQYF
CDR3 DNA: TGTGCCAGCAAGCAGCGGGGGGTCTACGAGCAGTACTTC

J gene: TRBJ2-6
V gene: TRBV5-5
CDR3 length: 16
D gene: -
clone size: -
CDR3 protein: CASSLAPLAGANVLTF
CDR3 DNA: TGTGCCAGCAGCTTGGCCCCCCTCGCGGGGGCCAACGTCCTGACTTTC

J gene: TRBJ1-5
V gene: TRBV7-8
CDR3 length: 16
D gene: -
clone size: once
CDR3 protein: CASSLRSLGSNQPQHF
CDR3 DNA: TGTGCCAGCAGCTTAAGATCCCTCGGGAGCAATCAGCCCCAGCATTTT

J gene: TRBJ1-1
V gene: TRBV19
CDR3 length: 13
D gene: -
clone size: -
CDR3 protein: CASSMFGDTEAFF
CDR3 DNA: TGTGCCAGTAGTATGTTTGGGGACACTGAAGCTTTCTTT

J gene: TRBJ1-5
V gene: TRBV30
CDR3 length: 14
D gene: -
clone size: once
CDR3 protein: CAWSVGTAYQPQHF
CDR3 DNA: TGTGCCTGGAGTGTGGGGACGGCCTATCAGCCCCAGCATTTT

J gene: TRBJ2-1
V gene: TRBV4-1
CDR3 length: 16
D gene: TRBD2
clone size: -
CDR3 protein: CASSPGRRNAYNEQFF
CDR3 DNA: TGCGCCAGCAGCCCCGGGAGGAGAAACGCCTACAATGAGCAGTTCTTC